This note documents a single T cell receptor beta chain sequence. Antigen specificity is unknown. Germline values: CDR1 SGHNT, CDR2 YENEEA. The CDR3 has 12 residues. Trimming cost V 4 bases and J 0 bases, with 3 bases left between them. The sample is drawn from a study of Ad26.COV2.S vaccination and SARS-CoV-2 variants. Study-level results: People who got the vaccine or the placebo had similar non-spike TCR breadth. Substantial response breadth was reportedly seen for spike-specific CD8+ and CD4+ T cells after vaccination.

Noted treatment: roughly 20 received Ad26.COV2.S at low or high dose, single or two shots; 5 received placebo; per-sample allocation not given. Sampling was performed 63 days after the first vaccine or placebo injection. Boston hosted the donor, who was an adult aged 18-55 years. Data came from immunoSEQ multiplex PCR; TCRdb stores just in-frame clones and leaves some out. The table lists 440,000 or so clones, about 88% of them singletons. The sequencing here drew on peripheral blood, taken in a trial of Ad26.COV2.S vaccine versus placebo. The genes are TRBV11-3 and TRBJ1-1; D gene uncertain. The source is a person between 18 and 65 years old who received the Ad26.COV2.S COVID-19 vaccine or a placebo. In DNA, the CDR3 is TGTGCCAGCAGCTCTATGAACACTGAAGCTTTCTTT. As protein: CASSSMNTEAFF.